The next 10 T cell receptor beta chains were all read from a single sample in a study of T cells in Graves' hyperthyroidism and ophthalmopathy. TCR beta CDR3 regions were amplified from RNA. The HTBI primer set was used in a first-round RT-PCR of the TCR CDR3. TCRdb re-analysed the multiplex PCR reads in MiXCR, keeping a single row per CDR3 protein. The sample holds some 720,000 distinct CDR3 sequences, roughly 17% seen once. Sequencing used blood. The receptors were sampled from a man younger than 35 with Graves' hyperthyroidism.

The CDR3 sequence is CASSFVERRTGYEQYF. CDR3 coding DNA: TGTGCCAGCAGCTTCGTTGAGCGGAGAACAGGTTACGAGCAGTACTTC. The V and J genes are TRBV7-6 and TRBJ2-7; D assignment may be TRBD1 or TRBD2 (5 bases each). The CDR3 contains 16 residues. With 3 bases removed from V and 4 bases from J, the gap between germline ends came to 19 bases. Per germline, CDR1 SGHVS and CDR2 FNYEAQ.

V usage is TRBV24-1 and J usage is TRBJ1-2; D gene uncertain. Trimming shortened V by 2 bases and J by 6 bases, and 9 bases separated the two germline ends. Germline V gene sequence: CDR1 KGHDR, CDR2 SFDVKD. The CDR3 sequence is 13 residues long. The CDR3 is CATSDYGSNGYTF. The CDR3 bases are TGTGCCACCAGTGATTACGGGTCCAATGGCTACACCTTC.

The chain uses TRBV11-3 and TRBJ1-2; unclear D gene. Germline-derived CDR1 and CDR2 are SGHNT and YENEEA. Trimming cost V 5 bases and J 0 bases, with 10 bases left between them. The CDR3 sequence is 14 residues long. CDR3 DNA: TGTGCCAGCAGCCGCGCAGTGGCTAACTATGGCTACACCTTC. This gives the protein CASSRAVANYGYTF. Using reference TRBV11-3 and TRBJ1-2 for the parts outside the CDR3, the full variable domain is EAGVVQSPRYKIIEKKQPVAFWCNPISGHNTLYWYLQNLGQGPELLIRYENEEAVDDSQLPKDRFSAERLKGVDSTLKIQPAELGDSAVYLCASSRAVANYGYTFGSGTRLTVV.

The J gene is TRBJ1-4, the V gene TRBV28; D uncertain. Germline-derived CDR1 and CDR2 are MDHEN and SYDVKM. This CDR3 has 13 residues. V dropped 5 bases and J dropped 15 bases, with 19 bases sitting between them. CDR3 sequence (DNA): TGTGCCAGCAGTCCGGGTTTTCGCCTCGGGGTGTTTTTT. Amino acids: CASSPGFRLGVFF.

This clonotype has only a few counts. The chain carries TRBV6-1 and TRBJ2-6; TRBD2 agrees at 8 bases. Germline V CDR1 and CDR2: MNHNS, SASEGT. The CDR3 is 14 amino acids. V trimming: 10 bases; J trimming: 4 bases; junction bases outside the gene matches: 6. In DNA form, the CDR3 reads TGTGCCACCGGGGGGGCGCTCGGGGCCAACGTCCTGACTTTC. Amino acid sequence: CATGGALGANVLTF.

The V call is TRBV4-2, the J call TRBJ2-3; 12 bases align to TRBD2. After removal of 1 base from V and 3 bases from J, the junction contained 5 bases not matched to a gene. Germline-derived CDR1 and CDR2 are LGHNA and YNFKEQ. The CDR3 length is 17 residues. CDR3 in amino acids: CASSQGTSGKKTDTQYF. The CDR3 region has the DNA TGTGCCAGCAGCCAAGGGACTAGCGGGAAGAAGACAGATACGCAGTATTTT.

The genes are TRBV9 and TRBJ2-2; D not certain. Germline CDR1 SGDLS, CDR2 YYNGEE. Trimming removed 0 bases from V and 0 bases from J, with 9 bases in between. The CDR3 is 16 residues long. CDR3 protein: CASSVGKETNTGELFF. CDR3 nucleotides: TGTGCCAGCAGCGTAGGGAAAGAAACGAACACCGGGGAGCTGTTTTTT.

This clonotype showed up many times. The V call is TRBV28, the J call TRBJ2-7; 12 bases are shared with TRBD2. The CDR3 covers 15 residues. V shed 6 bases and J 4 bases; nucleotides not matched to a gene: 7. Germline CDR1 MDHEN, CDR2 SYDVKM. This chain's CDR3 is CASRTGTSGLYEQYF. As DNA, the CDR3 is TGTGCCAGCAGGACCGGGACTAGCGGGTTATACGAGCAGTACTTC.

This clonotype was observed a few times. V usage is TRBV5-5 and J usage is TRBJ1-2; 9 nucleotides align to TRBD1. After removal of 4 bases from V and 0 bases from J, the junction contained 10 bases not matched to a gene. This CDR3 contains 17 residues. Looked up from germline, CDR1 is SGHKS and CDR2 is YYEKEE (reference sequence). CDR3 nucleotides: TGTGCCAGCAGCCGCGGGACAGGGATTGGAGCTAACTATGGCTACACCTTC. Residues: CASSRGTGIGANYGYTF.

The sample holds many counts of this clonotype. The DNA for the CDR3 is TGTGCCAGCAGTTTAGGCAGGGGACACTCTGGGGCCAACGTCCTGACTTTC. This codes for CASSLGRGHSGANVLTF. The V gene is TRBV12-3 or TRBV12-4, the J gene TRBJ2-6, with D possibly matching TRBD1 (6 bases). There are 17 residues in the CDR3. Deletions cut 1 base from V and 0 bases from J, with 10 bases between.